Presented here are 32 T cell receptor beta chains from one specimen sequenced in a study of cytomegalovirus exposure and HLA in healthy donors. PCR used 60 Vbeta primers and 13 Jbeta primers. The method was immunoSEQ multiplex PCR; TCRdb's version includes in-frame clones alone and lacks a portion of them. The top ten clones hold about 2% of a sample with some 150,000 clones, 75% to 85% of them seen once. Material: PBMCs. The receptors stem from a woman in her 50s in good health and CMV-seronegative.

The J gene is TRBJ2-1, the V gene TRBV4-3; D uncertain. V dropped 0 bases and J dropped 8 bases, with 11 bases sitting between them. The CDR3 covers 14 residues. The germline CDR1 and CDR2 sequences are LGHNA and YSLEER. CDR3 sequence: CASSQEWHLDEQFF. CDR3 bases: TGCGCCAGCAGCCAAGAGTGGCATCTAGATGAGCAGTTCTTC.

The chain combines TRBV20-1 with TRBJ1-2; unclear D gene. Trimming removed 3 bases at V and 8 bases at J, with 7 bases between. CDR3 size: 10 residues. The germline CDR1 and CDR2 sequences are DFQATT and SNEGSKA (reference sequence). The DNA for the CDR3 is TGCAGTGCTAGCGACTCGGGCTACACCTTC. This translates into CSASDSGYTF.

The chain uses TRBV5-8 and TRBJ2-7; tentatively, D is TRBD1 (6 bases). Trimming took off 10 bases at V and 5 bases at J, with 16 bases between the two ends. From germline, CDR1 is SGHTS and CDR2 YDEGEE. This CDR3 spans 12 amino acids. CDR3 protein: CASIGQNNEQYF. The CDR3 DNA follows: TGTGCCTCGATCGGACAGAACAACGAGCAGTACTTC.

CDR3 DNA sequence: TGTGCCAGTAGTATAGTTTCGGGTTTAGGCGGGACAGGGGGTCCCCAGTTCTTC. Amino acids: CASSIVSGLGGTGGPQFF. V is TRBV19 and J is TRBJ2-1; 11 bases fit TRBD1. Unmatched junction bases numbered 18, after V lost 1 base and J lost 13 bases. CDR1 is LNHDA and CDR2 is SQIVND in the germline V gene (reference sequence). There are 18 residues in the CDR3.

The chain combines TRBV5-1 with TRBJ1-2; 10 nucleotides match TRBD1. The germline gives CDR1 SGHRS, CDR2 YFSETQ. CDR3 length: 13 residues. Trimming cost V 6 bases and J 6 bases; bases outside gene matches: 5. The CDR3: CASKPGQGHGYTF. The DNA of the CDR3 is TGCGCCAGCAAACCGGGACAGGGGCATGGCTACACCTTC.

The chain is built from TRBV5-6 and TRBJ2-5; D remains ambiguous. The DNA end is a closer match to TRBJ2-7, so the J assignment may be wrong. CDR3 length: 17 amino acids. Germline values: CDR1 SGHDT, CDR2 YYEEEE. The CDR3 DNA reads TGTGCCAGCAGCTTTGGTGTGGGCCCCCCGAGCTCCTACGAGCAGTACTTC. Protein sequence: CASSFGVGPPSSYEQYF.

The gene calls are TRBV4-3 and TRBJ1-3; D is unclear. Looked up from germline, CDR1 is LGHNA and CDR2 is YSLEER. The CDR3 is 15 amino acids. Trimming cost V 0 bases and J 0 bases, with 6 bases left between them. Written as DNA, the CDR3 is TGCGCCAGCAGCCAAGACAGCGGCTCTGGAAACACCATATATTTT. It codes for CASSQDSGSGNTIYF.

The J gene is TRBJ2-7, the V gene TRBV5-1, with a tentative D call TRBD2 (7 bases). V dropped 0 bases and J dropped 5 bases, with 15 bases sitting between them. The CDR3 consists of 15 residues. Germline lookup yields CDR1 SGHRS and CDR2 YFSETQ. The DNA for the CDR3 is TGCGCCAGCAGCTTGGAGGGGGGGGCGTTCAACGAGCAGTACTTC. Protein product: CASSLEGGAFNEQYF.

The J gene is TRBJ2-1, the V gene TRBV13; 15 nucleotides align to TRBD2. Trimming at V came to 4 bases and at J to 4 bases, leaving 14 bases not matched to a gene. CDR3 length: 20 residues. Germline CDR1 and CDR2: PRHDT and FYEKMQ (reference sequence). CDR3 region: CASSSNLLGTSGRRYNEQFF. The DNA for the CDR3 is TGTGCCAGCAGCTCAAATCTCCTAGGGACTAGCGGGAGGCGGTACAATGAGCAGTTCTTC.

The chain links TRBV18 to TRBJ1-5; D gene uncertain. V lost 3 bases, J lost 5 bases, and 5 bases lay in between. CDR3 length equals 12 residues. CDR1 and CDR2 (germline): KGHSH, LQKENI. The CDR3 DNA is TGTGCCAGCTCACCGGCGGATCAGCCCCAGCATTTT. This gives the protein CASSPADQPQHF.

This clone was seen a handful of times. This chain uses TRBV2 with TRBJ1-6, with D uncertain. Germline CDR1 SNHLY, CDR2 FYNNEI. Trimming took off 2 bases at V and 4 bases at J, with 12 bases between the two ends. This CDR3 is 16 amino acids long. The CDR3 reads CASSERERRYNSPLHF. The DNA for the CDR3 is TGTGCCAGCAGTGAAAGGGAGAGGCGATATAATTCACCCCTCCACTTT.

This rearrangement joins TRBV7-9 to TRBJ1-1; 7 positions match TRBD1. Germline V gene sequence: CDR1 SEHNR, CDR2 FQNEAQ (reference sequence). This CDR3 spans 13 amino acids. V was pared by 0 bases and J by 8 bases, with 3 bases of the junction left unmatched. This CDR3 is CASSLALDREAFF. In DNA form, the CDR3 reads TGTGCCAGCAGCTTAGCGCTGGACAGGGAAGCTTTCTTT.

This sequence joins TRBV5-4 and TRBJ1-4; D may be TRBD1 (5 bases). V lost 3 bases, J lost 7 bases, and 13 bases lay in between. Germline values: CDR1 SGHNT, CDR2 YYREEE (reference sequence). The CDR3 extends over 14 amino acids. CDR3 sequence (DNA): TGTGCCAGCAGCTCCTCCGGGGGGAGTGAAAAACTGTTTTTT. This translates into CASSSSGGSEKLFF.

The gene calls are TRBV6-5 and TRBJ1-5; D is unresolved. This CDR3 has 14 residues. Germline V gene lookup returns CDR1 MNHEY and CDR2 SVGAGI. V lost 2 bases, J lost 2 bases, and 7 bases lay in between. Here the CDR3 DNA reads TGTGCCAGCAGTTACAGGGAGGGCAATCAGCCCCAGCATTTT. It yields the protein CASSYREGNQPQHF.

The rearrangement joins TRBV4-3 to TRBJ1-4; TRBD1 is a possible D gene (5 bases). CDR1 and CDR2 from the germline V gene are LGHNA and YSLEER. The V end lost 0 bases, the J end lost 3 bases, and 14 bases lay between the germline ends. The CDR3 is 17 amino acids. CDR3 DNA sequence: TGCGCCAGCAGCCAAGAAAGTATAGGGGCCGCTAATGAAAAACTGTTTTTT. As protein: CASSQESIGAANEKLFF.

The rearrangement links TRBV28 to TRBJ2-7; 14 bases are a match to TRBD2. CDR3 length equals 16 residues. V gave up 5 bases and J gave up 3 bases; unmatched junction bases: 6. CDR1 is MDHEN, CDR2 SYDVKM, per germline. The CDR3 DNA reads TGTGCCAGCAGTCTAGGACTAGCGGGAGGTAACTACGAGCAGTACTTC. This gives the protein CASSLGLAGGNYEQYF.

The CDR3 DNA sequence: TGTGCCTGGAGTGCGACAGGGGGTTTGGATGGCTACACCTTC. Amino acids: CAWSATGGLDGYTF. V is TRBV30 and J is TRBJ1-2, with 9 bases that match TRBD1. J lost 6 bases, V lost 1 base, and 6 bases had no gene match. CDR3 size: 14 residues. Germline V gene sequence: CDR1 GTSNPN, CDR2 SVGIG (reference sequence).

This clone has only a few counts. The chain links TRBV19 to TRBJ1-1; no firm D call. The germline V gene encodes CDR1 LNHDA and CDR2 SQIVND (reference sequence). The CDR3 runs 13 residues. V gave up 4 bases and J gave up 1 base, with 7 bases separating them. The CDR3 is CASSKSRNTEAFF. The DNA of the CDR3 is TGTGCCAGTAGTAAGTCCAGGAACACTGAAGCTTTCTTT.

This clone was observed once. The chain combines TRBV7-2 with TRBJ2-1, with D perhaps TRBD2 (5 bases). Germline V lookup: CDR1 SGHTA, CDR2 FQGNSA. V lost 5 bases to trimming and J lost 0 bases, with 11 bases between them. This CDR3 spans 15 amino acids. CDR3 loop: CASSPLGSSYNEQFF. The CDR3 coding sequence is TGTGCCAGCAGCCCGCTAGGGAGCTCCTACAATGAGCAGTTCTTC.

The chain links TRBV4-3 to TRBJ1-2; 9 bases map to TRBD1. J was trimmed by 4 bases and V by 4 bases; bases with no gene match: 4. The CDR3 loop spans 14 amino acids. Germline V gene lookup returns CDR1 LGHNA and CDR2 YSLEER. Here the CDR3 reads CASSPGTGRYGYTF. DNA of the CDR3: TGCGCCAGCAGCCCCGGGACAGGGCGCTATGGCTACACCTTC.

V gene TRBV7-2 combines with J gene TRBJ2-2, with 9 bases that match TRBD2. Germline assignment: CDR1 SGHTA and CDR2 FQGNSA. J was trimmed by 7 bases and V by 5 bases; bases with no gene match: 14. There are 17 residues in the CDR3. CDR3 region: CASSSVRAGGQGGELFF. In DNA form, the CDR3 reads TGTGCCAGCAGCAGCGTTCGGGCGGGGGGGCAGGGCGGGGAGCTGTTTTTT.

The chain employs TRBV9 and TRBJ2-1, with 10 bases lining up with TRBD2. From germline, CDR1 is SGDLS and CDR2 YYNGEE. V lost 2 bases and J lost 1; bases outside the gene matches: 12. CDR3 length equals 19 residues. For the CDR3, the DNA is TGTGCCAGCAGCGTGGGAGTTAGCGGGGGGTTGGAGTCCTACAATGAGCAGTTCTTC. Translated: CASSVGVSGGLESYNEQFF.

The rearrangement joins TRBV6-1 to TRBJ1-1; D is possibly TRBD1 (6 bases). The CDR3 is made up of 16 amino acids. In germline, CDR1 is MNHNS, CDR2 SASEGT. V dropped 3 bases and J dropped 5 bases, with 19 bases sitting between them. The DNA of the CDR3 is TGTGCCAGCAGTGACCCGGGCAGGGGATCGGGAACTGAAGCTTTCTTT. Its translation is CASSDPGRGSGTEAFF.

This clone was found once. The chain couples TRBV5-1 to TRBJ2-7, with 7 bases identical to TRBD2. Trimming removed 4 bases from V and 5 bases from J; junction bases left unmatched: 6. The length of the CDR3 is 13 residues. Germline V lookup: CDR1 SGHRS, CDR2 YFSETQ. The CDR3 DNA reads as TGCGCCAGCAGCCGAGCGGGGTCCGACGAGCAGTACTTC. Translated: CASSRAGSDEQYF. The full variable domain, completed using reference TRBV5-1 and TRBJ2-7, is KAGVTQTPRYLIKTRGQQVTLSCSPISGHRSVSWYQQTPGQGLQFLFEYFSETQRNKGNFPGRFSGRQFSNSRSEMNVSTLELGDSALYLCASSRAGSDEQYFGPGTRLTVT.

V and J are TRBV7-2 and TRBJ2-7; 10 nucleotides align to TRBD1. The CDR3 is 16 amino acids. The germline gives CDR1 SGHTA, CDR2 FQGNSA. With 0 bases clipped from V and 2 bases from J, the junction kept 4 bases outside the gene matches. The CDR3 loop is CASSLAGTGAPYEQYF. The CDR3 DNA follows: TGTGCCAGCAGCTTAGCTGGGACAGGGGCACCCTACGAGCAGTACTTC.

This sequence joins TRBV19 and TRBJ2-5, with 7 bases identical to TRBD2. Per the germline V gene, CDR1 is LNHDA and CDR2 is SQIVND (reference sequence). The CDR3 covers 14 residues. Losses at the gene ends were 3 bases for V and 4 bases for J; bases not matched to a gene: 5. The CDR3 coding sequence is TGTGCCAGTAGTATCTCAGCGGGGATAGAGACCCAGTACTTC. Translating it yields CASSISAGIETQYF.

V gene TRBV6-5 combines with J gene TRBJ2-2; D uncertain. Germline V CDR1 and CDR2: MNHEY, SVGAGI. V lost 2 bases, J lost 8 bases, and 6 bases lay in between. CDR3 length equals 12 residues. The CDR3 spells CASSYPGGELFF. In DNA, the CDR3 is TGTGCCAGCAGTTACCCCGGGGGGGAGCTGTTTTTT.

J is TRBJ2-2 and V is TRBV19; 9 nucleotides align to TRBD1. CDR1 LNHDA and CDR2 SQIVND come from the germline V gene (reference sequence). The CDR3 sequence is 15 residues long. V gave up 7 bases and J gave up 4 bases; unmatched junction bases: 7. CDR3 sequence: CASKLQGASTGELFF. Written as DNA, the CDR3 is TGTGCCAGTAAGTTACAGGGGGCAAGCACCGGGGAGCTGTTTTTT.

This clone was detected once. V and J are TRBV6-5 and TRBJ1-5; 7 positions agree with TRBD1. Germline values: CDR1 MNHEY, CDR2 SVGAGI. J lost 5 bases, V lost 4 bases, and 11 bases had no gene match. The CDR3 totals 16 residues. The CDR3 DNA sequence: TGTGCCAGCAGTTCCTCTTCGACAGGGAGAGATCAGCCCCAGCATTTT. This codes for CASSSSSTGRDQPQHF.

The chain is built from TRBV19 and TRBJ2-4, with D possibly TRBD1 on 6 matching bases. CDR3 size: 18 residues. Germline V gene data show CDR1 as LNHDA and CDR2 as SQIVND (reference sequence). The V end lost 3 bases, the J end lost 0 bases, and 18 bases lay between the germline ends. This CDR3 reads CASSIGGGQQLAKNIQYF. The CDR3, as DNA: TGTGCCAGTAGTATCGGAGGTGGACAGCAACTAGCCAAAAACATTCAGTACTTC.

This rearrangement joins TRBV28 to TRBJ2-1; D is possibly TRBD2 (7 bases). The CDR3 length is 14 residues. V was trimmed by 6 bases and J by 9 bases, leaving 18 bases between them. The germline gives CDR1 MDHEN, CDR2 SYDVKM. CDR3 bases: TGTGCCAGCAGCTCCTCCGGAGGGGGGGCTGAGCAGTTCTTC. Amino acids: CASSSSGGGAEQFF.

The chain has TRBV28 and TRBJ1-5, with D unresolved. Germline assignment: CDR1 MDHEN and CDR2 SYDVKM. The CDR3 totals 14 residues. Trimming shortened V by 3 bases and J by 7 bases, and 13 bases separated the two germline ends. The CDR3 DNA sequence: TGTGCCAGCAGTTTTAGTGCAGGCCGGCAGCCCCAGCATTTT. The encoded protein is CASSFSAGRQPQHF.